Described below is a single TCR beta chain sequence and its context. Its antigen is as yet unknown. The record originates from a study of identifying expanded T cells in peripheral blood. Here immunoSEQ multiplex PCR was the method, and the copy in TCRdb shows in-frame clones only, minus some. The data hold tens of thousands of clones, with 80% to 90% observed a single time. Overall study results and limits: About 1.2 clones differed between technical replicates, versus about 15 and 19 over time. Two-week clone count variance significantly increased as total template count grew.

During the collection period, no donor immune events like infections were recorded. The clonotype originates from a person between 18 and 75 years old in good health. The sample consisted of blood.

The CDR3, as DNA: TGTGCCAGCGGAGACTATGGCTACACCTTC. The encoded protein is CASGDYGYTF. The J gene is TRBJ1-2, the V gene TRBV6-1; D unresolved. This CDR3 has 10 residues. Trimming pared 8 bases from V and 3 bases from J, leaving 4 bases between. The germline CDR1 and CDR2 sequences are MNHNS and SASEGT.